Below are 30 T cell receptor beta chains sequenced from a single sample in a study of blood T cell repertoires in COVID-19. Sequencing used immunoSEQ multiplex PCR; TCRdb keeps in-frame clones, though not all of them. The sample lists 200,000 to 250,000 clones, about 79% occurring once. Sequencing was done on a sample of PBMCs or T cells enriched from blood (not recorded which). Receptors originate from a woman aged 55-69 years who had recovered from COVID-19.

The rearrangement links TRBV6-5 to TRBJ2-7; the D gene is possibly TRBD1 (5 bases). The V end lost 4 bases, the J end lost 2 bases, and 15 bases lay between the germline ends. The CDR3 consists of 15 residues. The germline CDR1 and CDR2 sequences are MNHEY and SVGAGI. For the CDR3, the DNA is TGTGCCAGCAGTTCGGGCAGGGAAGGCCCCTACGAGCAGTACTTC. Amino acids: CASSSGREGPYEQYF.

The rearrangement joins TRBV14 to TRBJ2-5; no clear D gene. The germline gives CDR1 SGHDN, CDR2 FVKESK. V lost 1 base and J lost 6, with 6 bases in between. The CDR3 has 12 amino acids. The CDR3 loop is CASSQARQTQYF. The CDR3 region has the DNA TGTGCCAGCAGCCAAGCCAGGCAGACCCAGTACTTC.

DNA for the CDR3: TGTGCCAGCAGCTTAGAGCTAGCGGGGAGTTTCGATGAGCAGTTCTTC. It yields the protein CASSLELAGSFDEQFF. The J gene is TRBJ2-1, the V gene TRBV11-2; 9 bases line up with TRBD2. The germline CDR1 and CDR2 sequences are SGHAT and FQNNGV. The CDR3 extends over 16 amino acids. Trimming at V came to 0 bases and at J to 8 bases, leaving 8 bases not matched to a gene.

The chain uses TRBV6-1 and TRBJ2-7, with 7 bases that match TRBD2. With V trimmed by 2 bases and J by 3 bases, 16 bases remained unmatched. Germline loops: CDR1 MNHNS, CDR2 SASEGT. CDR3 length: 18 amino acids. CDR3 amino acids: CASSEWGGGRSRIYEQYF. The CDR3 bases are TGTGCCAGCAGTGAATGGGGGGGAGGACGGAGCAGGATCTACGAGCAGTACTTC.

The J gene is TRBJ1-2, the V gene TRBV19; 11 bases fit TRBD1. This CDR3 is 15 amino acids long. The ends lost 7 bases at V and 3 bases at J; junction bases unmatched: 7. The germline gives CDR1 LNHDA, CDR2 SQIVND (reference sequence). DNA of the CDR3: TGTGCCAGTACCAATGCGGGACAGGGGGACTATGGCTACACCTTC. Its protein is CASTNAGQGDYGYTF.

The chain employs TRBV19 and TRBJ1-2; 7 bases line up with TRBD1. This CDR3 spans 12 amino acids. Germline CDR1 and CDR2: LNHDA and SQIVND (reference sequence). The J segment lost 7 bases and the V segment lost 10 bases, leaving 9 bases of the junction unmatched. In DNA form, the CDR3 reads TGTGCCATCGACAGGGCTCCGACTGGCTACACCTTC. This gives the protein CAIDRAPTGYTF.

CDR3 sequence: CASSGRPRAEDTQYF. The CDR3 DNA is TGTGCCAGCAGCGGGCGACCCAGGGCAGAAGATACGCAGTATTTT. V usage is TRBV9 and J usage is TRBJ2-3, with D possibly matching TRBD1 (5 bases). The V end was cut by 3 bases, the J end by 5 bases, with 16 bases between. The CDR3 is 15 residues long. Germline lookup yields CDR1 SGDLS and CDR2 YYNGEE.

This clone was seen only a few times. V gene TRBV18 combines with J gene TRBJ1-6, with D unclear. The length of the CDR3 is 15 residues. Trimming removed 2 bases at V and 5 bases at J, with 10 bases between. Germline lookup yields CDR1 KGHSH and CDR2 LQKENI. CDR3 DNA sequence: TGTGCCAGCTCACCAACCCGGGGAGATAATTCACCCCTCCACTTT. Residues: CASSPTRGDNSPLHF. Full variable domain (remainder filled in from reference TRBV18 and TRBJ1-6): NAGVMQNPRHLVRRRGQEARLRCSPMKGHSHVYWYRQLPEEGLKFMVYLQKENIIDESGMPKERFSAEFPKEGPSILRIQQVVRGDSAAYFCASSPTRGDNSPLHFGNGTRLTVT.

The chain recombines TRBV5-1 with TRBJ1-2, with 12 nucleotides matching TRBD1. The CDR3 sequence is 15 residues long. Germline CDR1 reads SGHRS; CDR2 reads YFSETQ. V gave up 0 bases and J gave up 6 bases; unmatched junction bases: 3. As DNA, the CDR3 is TGCGCCAGCAGCTTGGAGGGGACAGGGGGCAATGGCTACACCTTC. Its protein product is CASSLEGTGGNGYTF.

V gene TRBV6-5 combines with J gene TRBJ1-4; a weak D match, TRBD1 (6 bases). The CDR3 contains 16 residues. From germline, CDR1 is MNHEY and CDR2 SVGAGI. Trimming shortened V by 4 bases and J by 3 bases, and 15 bases separated the two germline ends. For the CDR3, the DNA is TGTGCCAGCAGTTCGTGGCAGGGGAGGGCTAATGAAAAACTGTTTTTT. Protein sequence: CASSSWQGRANEKLFF.

The chain employs TRBV4-2 and TRBJ1-6; unclear D gene. From germline, CDR1 is LGHNA and CDR2 YNFKEQ. Between the trimmed V and J ends, which lost 0 bases and 5 bases, there was a span of 14 bases. CDR3 length equals 17 residues. CDR3 amino acids: CASSQDPRAANNSPLHF. The DNA for the CDR3 is TGTGCCAGCAGCCAAGATCCCCGCGCCGCGAATAATTCACCCCTCCACTTT.

There are a few counts of this clone. The chain combines TRBV7-2 with TRBJ1-3; perhaps TRBD1 as D (5 bases). Trimming took 5 bases from V and 0 from J, leaving 14 bases between them. This CDR3 region has 16 residues. Germline-derived CDR1 and CDR2 are SGHTA and FQGNSA. The CDR3 DNA reads TGTGCCAGCAGCCACCCGGAGGGGCCCTCTGGAAACACCATATATTTT. Its protein product is CASSHPEGPSGNTIYF.

The count of this clone is one. The genes are TRBV13 and TRBJ2-4, with D perhaps TRBD1 (6 bases). Trimming took off 5 bases at V and 15 bases at J, with 17 bases between the two ends. Germline assignment: CDR1 PRHDT and CDR2 FYEKMQ (reference sequence). This CDR3 region has 12 residues. CDR3 in amino acids: CASSEGHQRWYF. The CDR3 DNA is TGTGCCAGCAGCGAGGGACATCAAAGGTGGTACTTC.

The chain links TRBV29-1 to TRBJ2-7, with D uncertain. Looked up from germline, CDR1 is SQVTM and CDR2 is ANQGSEA. The ends were cut back, 6 bases at V and 3 bases at J, with 9 bases in the middle. The CDR3 is 11 amino acids. The CDR3 DNA reads TGCAGCGTCCGAGAAAACTACGAGCAGTACTTC. It is translated as CSVRENYEQYF.

The CDR3 spells CASSLLAGGKTGELFF. The CDR3 bases are TGTGCCAGCAGCCTCTTAGCGGGAGGGAAGACCGGGGAGCTGTTTTTT. This chain joins TRBV11-2 and TRBJ2-2; 11 bases are shared with TRBD2. This CDR3 contains 16 residues. Germline CDR1 reads SGHAT; CDR2 reads FQNNGV. V lost 5 bases to trimming and J lost 5 bases; unmatched junction nucleotides: 7.

The rearrangement links TRBV19 to TRBJ2-2; TRBD1 aligns across 7 bases. The CDR3 runs 15 residues. V shed 3 bases and J 3 bases; nucleotides not matched to a gene: 4. Germline values: CDR1 LNHDA, CDR2 SQIVND (reference sequence). CDR3 in amino acids: CASSILGGDTGELFF. For the CDR3, the DNA is TGTGCCAGTAGTATCCTAGGGGGCGACACCGGGGAGCTGTTTTTT.

This chain joins TRBV19 and TRBJ2-1; 8 nucleotides match TRBD1. Trimming removed 3 bases from V and 6 bases from J; junction bases left unmatched: 7. The germline V gene has CDR1 LNHDA and CDR2 SQIVND (reference sequence). This CDR3 spans 15 amino acids. For the CDR3, the DNA is TGTGCCAGTAGTATGGGACAGGCGCTCTTCAATGAGCAGTTCTTC. It is translated as CASSMGQALFNEQFF.

J is TRBJ2-2 and V is TRBV18; possibly TRBD1 for D (6 bases). The CDR3 sequence is 14 residues long. Germline values: CDR1 KGHSH, CDR2 LQKENI. Trimming took 6 bases from V and 8 from J, leaving 16 bases between them. The CDR3: CASSPAQGRGELFF. The CDR3 nucleotides read TGTGCCAGCTCCCCGGCGCAGGGGAGAGGGGAGCTGTTTTTT.

The chain couples TRBV28 to TRBJ2-3, with D possibly TRBD1 on 5 matching bases. V was pared by 7 bases and J by 0 bases, with 8 bases between. CDR1 and CDR2 (germline): MDHEN, SYDVKM. The CDR3 extends over 13 amino acids. CDR3 protein: CASMTASTDTQYF. In DNA, the CDR3 is TGTGCCAGCATGACAGCTAGCACAGATACGCAGTATTTT.

V and J are TRBV10-2 and TRBJ1-6; TRBD1 aligns across 10 bases. Germline CDR1 reads WSHSY; CDR2 reads SAAADI. The CDR3 is 13 residues long. J lost 10 bases, V lost 6 bases, and 3 bases had no gene match. CDR3 coding DNA: TGCGCCAGCAGGGACAGGGGGGGGTCACCCCTCCACTTT. Protein product: CASRDRGGSPLHF.

The rearrangement uses TRBV24-1 and TRBJ2-1, with a possible D match to TRBD2 (5 bases). This CDR3 comprises 14 residues. V was pared by 5 bases and J by 2 bases, with 9 bases between. The V gene's germline CDR1 is KGHDR and CDR2 SFDVKD. The CDR3 nucleotides read TGTGCCACCAGTGGGACCGGGACCTACAATGAGCAGTTCTTC. It yields the protein CATSGTGTYNEQFF.

The chain uses TRBV27 and TRBJ1-1, with 9 bases that match TRBD1. The CDR3 extends over 16 amino acids. The J segment lost 7 bases and the V segment lost 3 bases, leaving 12 bases of the junction unmatched. CDR1 MNHEY and CDR2 SMNVEV come from the germline V gene (reference sequence). The CDR3 loop is CASSFGRDRVLGEAFF. The CDR3 nucleotides read TGTGCCAGCAGTTTTGGGCGGGACAGGGTACTTGGTGAAGCTTTCTTT.

The gene calls are TRBV11-2 and TRBJ2-3; 7 nucleotides agree with TRBD2. Germline trimming cut 5 bases from V and 4 bases from J; bases unmatched to any gene: 12. The CDR3 totals 16 residues. Germline CDR1 reads SGHAT; CDR2 reads FQNNGV. CDR3 sequence reads: CASSPSSGGGADTQYF. In DNA, the CDR3 is TGTGCCAGCAGCCCCTCATCGGGAGGTGGGGCAGATACGCAGTATTTT.

The gene calls are TRBV2 and TRBJ1-1, with 8 bases identical to TRBD1. This CDR3 is 14 amino acids long. Germline assignment: CDR1 SNHLY and CDR2 FYNNEI. V lost 2 bases, J lost 11 bases, and 10 bases stayed unmatched. The CDR3 loop is CASSEKLTGGSAFF. The CDR3 DNA sequence: TGTGCCAGCAGTGAAAAACTTACAGGGGGTTCGGCTTTCTTT.

J is TRBJ1-2 and V is TRBV6-5, with D possibly TRBD1 on 5 matching bases. Germline V gene lookup returns CDR1 MNHEY and CDR2 SVGAGI. CDR3 length: 15 residues. The V end lost 4 bases, the J end lost 1 base, and 13 bases lay between the germline ends. Here the CDR3 reads CASSSGGENNYGYTF. As DNA, the CDR3 is TGTGCCAGCAGTTCCGGGGGAGAGAATAACTATGGCTACACCTTC.

This sequence joins TRBV4-2 and TRBJ1-3, with unresolved D. V lost 2 bases to trimming and J lost 4 bases, with 12 bases between them. The CDR3 spans 15 residues. The germline CDR1 and CDR2 sequences are LGHNA and YNFKEQ. The CDR3 DNA sequence: TGTGCCAGCAGCCAAAATCGAGGGCAAGGAAACACCATATATTTT. This codes for CASSQNRGQGNTIYF.

In this sample, this clone turned up many times. J is TRBJ2-7 and V is TRBV19; 11 nucleotides agree with TRBD2. Trimming at V came to 3 bases and at J to 2 bases, leaving 6 bases not matched to a gene. Germline lookup yields CDR1 LNHDA and CDR2 SQIVND (reference sequence). The CDR3 extends over 16 amino acids. The CDR3 DNA follows: TGTGCCAGTAGTATGAGCCGACTAGCGGGGCCCTACGAGCAGTACTTC. This gives the protein CASSMSRLAGPYEQYF. Full variable domain (missing parts from reference TRBV19 and TRBJ2-7): DGGITQSPKYLFRKEGQNVTLSCEQNLNHDAMYWYRQDPGQGLRLIYYSQIVNDFQKGDIAEGYSVSREKKESFPLTVTSAQKNPTAFYLCASSMSRLAGPYEQYFGPGTRLTVT.

This chain uses TRBV4-3 with TRBJ2-6, with a tentative D call TRBD1 (5 bases). This CDR3 is built from 16 residues. The germline V and J ends were trimmed by 0 bases and 0 bases, with 6 bases remaining between them. Germline values: CDR1 LGHNA, CDR2 YSLEER. CDR3 in amino acids: CASSQEGVSGANVLTF. CDR3 nucleotide sequence: TGCGCCAGCAGCCAAGAAGGGGTCTCTGGGGCCAACGTCCTGACTTTC.

The V and J genes are TRBV4-3 and TRBJ2-1, with 7 bases lining up with TRBD2. V lost 1 base, J lost 0 bases, and 3 bases stayed unmatched. The germline CDR1 and CDR2 sequences are LGHNA and YSLEER. This CDR3 region has 16 residues. The CDR3 coding sequence is TGCGCCAGCAGCCAAGGGGGGGGTTACTCCTACAATGAGCAGTTCTTC. This encodes CASSQGGGYSYNEQFF.

The rearrangement joins TRBV9 to TRBJ2-5; tentatively, D is TRBD2 (6 bases). In germline, CDR1 is SGDLS, CDR2 YYNGEE. V was shortened by 3 bases and J by 0 bases, with 15 bases between the two germline ends. This CDR3 is 16 amino acids long. The CDR3: CASSDEKEGYQETQYF. In DNA form, the CDR3 reads TGTGCCAGCAGCGATGAAAAGGAGGGGTACCAAGAGACCCAGTACTTC. Full variable domain (rest looked up from reference TRBV9 and TRBJ2-5): DSGVTQTPKHLITATGQRVTLRCSPRSGDLSVYWYQQSLDQGLQFLIQYYNGEERAKGNILERFSAQQFPDLHSELNLSSLELGDSALYFCASSDEKEGYQETQYFGPGTRLLVL.